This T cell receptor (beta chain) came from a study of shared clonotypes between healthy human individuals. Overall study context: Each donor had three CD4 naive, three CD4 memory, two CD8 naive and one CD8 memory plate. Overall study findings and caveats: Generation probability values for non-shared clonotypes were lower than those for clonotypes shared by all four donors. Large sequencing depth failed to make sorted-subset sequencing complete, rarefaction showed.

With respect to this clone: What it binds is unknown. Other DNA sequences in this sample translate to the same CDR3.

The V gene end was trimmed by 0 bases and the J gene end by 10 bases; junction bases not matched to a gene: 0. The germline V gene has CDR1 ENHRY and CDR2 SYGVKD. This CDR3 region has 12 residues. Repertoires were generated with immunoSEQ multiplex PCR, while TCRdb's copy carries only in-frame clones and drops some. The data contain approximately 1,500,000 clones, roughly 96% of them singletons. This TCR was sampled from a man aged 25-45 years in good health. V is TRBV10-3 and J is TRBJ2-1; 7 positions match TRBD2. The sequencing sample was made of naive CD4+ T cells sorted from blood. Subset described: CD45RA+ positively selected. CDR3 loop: CAISESGGEQFF. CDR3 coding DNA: TGTGCCATCAGTGAGTCGGGAGGGGAGCAGTTCTTC.